This TCR beta chain was recovered during a study of blood T cell repertoires in COVID-19. Trimming shortened V by 3 bases and J by 8 bases, and 19 bases separated the two germline ends. In germline, CDR1 is SGHAT, CDR2 FQNNGV. The CDR3 is 16 residues long. TCRdb's table, derived via immunoSEQ multiplex PCR, lists solely in-frame clones and lacks some. The sample holds 300,000 or so clones, around 80% seen once. The chain employs TRBV11-2 and TRBJ1-4, with TRBD1 as a possible D gene (5 bases). The sequenced material came from peripheral blood. This clonotype was obtained from a woman in her forties or fifties with acute or convalescent COVID-19. The CDR3 nucleotides read TGTGCCAGCAGCTTCTACGGGTCAGGGTCGGAGGAAAAACTGTTTTTT. Amino acid sequence: CASSFYGSGSEEKLFF.